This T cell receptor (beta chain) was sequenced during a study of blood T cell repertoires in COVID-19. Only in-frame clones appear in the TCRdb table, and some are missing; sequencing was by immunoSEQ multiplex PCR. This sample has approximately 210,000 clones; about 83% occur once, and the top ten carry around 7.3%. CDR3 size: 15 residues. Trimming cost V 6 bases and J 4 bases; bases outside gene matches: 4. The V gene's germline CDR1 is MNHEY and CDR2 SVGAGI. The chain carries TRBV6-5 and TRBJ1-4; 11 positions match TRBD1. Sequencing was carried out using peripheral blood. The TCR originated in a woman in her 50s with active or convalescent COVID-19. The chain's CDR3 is CASRGQGVYNEKLFF. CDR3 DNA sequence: TGTGCCAGCAGGGGACAGGGGGTGTATAATGAAAAACTGTTTTTT.